This T cell receptor (beta chain) was captured by sequencing in a study of blood T cell repertoires in COVID-19 (dated by TCRdb to the early 2020s). With regard to the full study: Collaborator samples came from the United States, Italy and Spain and covered acute and convalescent phases of COVID-19. Samples came from the ongoing ImmuneRACE study (first 160 participants) plus 1,254 subjects from 6 global collaborators. The prospective study material was composed of cDNA or gDNA derived from T cells, B-cell-depleted T cells, or PBMCs. A de-identified subject ID, COVID-19 status, age in years and sex were almost always included in the sample metadata. A freely available public database, intended as a resource for researchers studying the immune response to SARS-CoV-2, is where the repertoires were released. Deeply sampled blood TCRbeta repertoires from subjects exposed to, actively infected with, or recovered from COVID-19 were included in the dataset. Where HLA class I and class II types were available, the types were taken from metadata supplied by the sample provider, not from assay-based typing. Beyond this particular receptor, the publication reports: Clinical and demographic metadata were provided uncurated, with the amount varying by source and participant.

The CDR3 starts with the cysteine, ends with the phenylalanine, and has 19 residues. Only CDR3 DNA is held: 57 bases, read in frame from base 1. Germline trimming amounts to 5 bases on V and 0 bases on J, with 16 as the count of junction bases outside the gene matches. The germline V gene provides CDR1 ENHRY and CDR2 SYGVKD. TCRbeta CDR3 regions were amplified from genomic DNA by means of the immunoSEQ Assay, a bias-controlled multiplex PCR. Per the source publication's procedure: Within the assay, amplification of reference gene primers was used to estimate how many nucleated cells each sample contained. Sequence reads were collapsed and filtered to measure the absolute abundance of every unique TCRbeta CDR3 rearrangement. For each sample, productive Simpson clonality was calculated as the square root of Simpson's diversity index across productive rearrangements. In its TCRdb copy, this immuneACCESS table keeps in-frame sequences only and misses some clones. Where compared with another copy, unresolved V genes explain less than half of these, and the others have no known cause. The V and J calls and clone size are taken from that table; D and trimming were inferred from the DNA. Present in this sample are 80,000 to 100,000 clones, about 77% of which were seen just once. The top ten clonotypes cover roughly 15% of the sample.

On this clone: The specificity of this receptor is unknown. The input lacks base qualities; no much larger clone sits a single base away.

Whole blood was collected in K2EDTA tubes by collaborating institutions according to the institutions' own protocols. For TCRbeta analysis, collaborators shipped samples in one of three forms: frozen whole blood, isolated PBMCs, or DNA extracted from either of those sample types. Recombination joined TRBV10-3 with TRBJ2-5, and TRBD2 matches 9 of the central bases. The receptor comes from a human donor in a cohort sampled during active COVID-19. Sequencing was done on a sample of peripheral blood. The CDR3 region: CAISRTSEWRGGDQETQYF. The DNA sequence is given as TGTGCCATCAGTCGGACTAGCGAGTGGCGGGGCGGGGACCAAGAGACCCAGTACTTC.